The 23 T cell receptor beta chains given below trace back to one sample, sequenced in a study of blood T cell repertoires in COVID-19. Sequencing was performed with immunoSEQ multiplex PCR; in TCRdb, only in-frame clones are kept and a portion is missing. The sample carries about 310,000 clones, about 90% recorded once. The sequenced sample was PBMCs or T cells enriched from blood (not recorded which). These receptor sequences come from a woman aged 25 to 39 who had recovered from COVID-19.

The CDR3 is CASSPLLRTGHQPQHF. The CDR3 DNA follows: TGTGCCAGCTCACCTCTGCTCAGGACAGGGCATCAGCCCCAGCATTTT. The genes are TRBV18 and TRBJ1-5, with 8 nucleotides matching TRBD1. CDR1 and CDR2 (germline): KGHSH, LQKENI. Losses at the gene ends were 3 bases for V and 5 bases for J; bases not matched to a gene: 9. The CDR3 extends over 16 amino acids.

J is TRBJ2-5 and V is TRBV3-1 (or the pseudogene TRBV3-2); 9 nucleotides agree with TRBD1. The CDR3 sequence is 15 residues long. The germline V gene encodes CDR1 LGHDT and CDR2 YNNKEL (reference sequence). Trimming took 4 bases from V and 9 from J; bases not matched to a gene: 12. The CDR3 sequence is CASSPRPTGGEPQYF. The CDR3, as DNA: TGTGCCAGCAGCCCCCGGCCGACAGGGGGTGAACCCCAGTACTTC.

V is TRBV7-2 and J is TRBJ2-1, with 11 nucleotides matching TRBD2. CDR1 and CDR2 from the germline V gene are SGHTA and FQGNSA. The trim removed 5 bases at V and 7 bases at J, leaving 7 bases unmatched. This CDR3 contains 15 residues. The DNA of the CDR3 is TGTGCCAGCAGCCCCACTAGCGGGAGCGGGAATGAGCAGTTCTTC. The encoded protein is CASSPTSGSGNEQFF.

The V call is TRBV27, the J call TRBJ2-7; no firm D call. V lost 5 bases, J lost 5 bases, and 10 bases lay in between. This CDR3 has 12 amino acids. The germline CDR1 and CDR2 sequences are MNHEY and SMNVEV (reference sequence). CDR3 nucleotide sequence: TGTGCCAGCAGTCACACCCGGGACGAGCAGTACTTC. It translates to CASSHTRDEQYF.

The chain is built from TRBV29-1 and TRBJ1-1, with 8 bases aligning to TRBD1. There are 17 residues in the CDR3. Germline CDR1 and CDR2: SQVTM and ANQGSEA. Unmatched junction bases numbered 23, after V lost 7 bases and J lost 7 bases. CDR3 nucleotide sequence: TGCAGCGCCGCCCAGGGGGCGGTGGGGGTTGTATTTGGTGAAGCTTTCTTT. This codes for CSAAQGAVGVVFGEAFF.

This clone was seen a handful of times. This rearrangement joins TRBV6-5 to TRBJ2-1; D is ambiguous. CDR3 size: 13 residues. Germline loops: CDR1 MNHEY, CDR2 SVGAGI. V was cut by 1 base and J by 5 bases, with 6 bases left in between. The CDR3 is CASSYYGNNEQFF. The CDR3 nucleotides are TGTGCCAGCAGTTACTACGGTAACAATGAGCAGTTCTTC.

The rearrangement uses TRBV28 and TRBJ2-1; D not resolved. Germline values: CDR1 MDHEN, CDR2 SYDVKM. CDR3 length equals 13 residues. Trimming took off 3 bases at V and 6 bases at J, with 9 bases between the two ends. CDR3 protein: CASSLGQVNEQFF. CDR3 DNA: TGTGCCAGCAGTTTGGGCCAGGTCAATGAGCAGTTCTTC.

The gene calls are TRBV19 and TRBJ2-2, with D maybe TRBD2 (5 bases). Germline V CDR1 and CDR2: LNHDA, SQIVND (reference sequence). The CDR3 is made up of 14 amino acids. V lost 3 bases to trimming and J lost 5 bases, with 10 bases between them. CDR3 DNA: TGTGCCAGTAGTATTACGGGATTGACCGGGGAGCTGTTTTTT. Amino acids: CASSITGLTGELFF.

This chain uses TRBV6-5 with TRBJ2-7, with 7 bases that match TRBD2. The germline gives CDR1 MNHEY, CDR2 SVGAGI. Unmatched junction bases numbered 13, after V lost 7 bases and J lost 4 bases. The CDR3 is made up of 15 amino acids. Written as DNA, the CDR3 is TGTGCCAGCATTCGGGCACGGGACTATACTTACGAGCAGTACTTC. Translated: CASIRARDYTYEQYF.

The V and J genes are TRBV12-3 or TRBV12-4 and TRBJ1-5; D remains unclear. This CDR3 contains 13 residues. Trimming left V 6 bases short and J 4 bases short, with 10 bases between. DNA of the CDR3: TGTGCCAGCAGGGTAACAGAGAATCAGCCCCAGCATTTT. This encodes CASRVTENQPQHF.

The chain joins TRBV6-5 to TRBJ2-3; TRBD2 agrees at 8 bases. The V and J ends lost 6 bases and 6 bases, in that order; junction bases with no gene match: 5. CDR3 length: 13 amino acids. Germline V gene lookup returns CDR1 MNHEY and CDR2 SVGAGI. CDR3 nucleotide sequence: TGTGCCAGCAGGGGACTAGGCTCCGATACGCAGTATTTT. Encoded protein: CASRGLGSDTQYF.

This rearrangement joins TRBV5-1 to TRBJ2-5, with D perhaps matching TRBD2 (6 bases). Germline CDR1 and CDR2: SGHRS and YFSETQ. The CDR3 totals 17 residues. Between the trimmed V and J ends, which lost 4 bases and 1 base, there was a span of 20 bases. This CDR3 reads CASSLPRGLGGQETQYF. DNA of the CDR3: TGCGCCAGCAGCCTGCCCCGGGGGTTGGGGGGCCAAGAGACCCAGTACTTC.

This clone was seen only a few times. The V and J genes are TRBV11-3 and TRBJ1-1; D is perhaps TRBD1 (6 bases). V was pared by 5 bases and J by 8 bases, with 18 bases between. Germline-derived CDR1 and CDR2 are SGHNT and YENEEA. This CDR3 spans 14 amino acids. The CDR3 is CASSPSNAGTEAFF. The CDR3 DNA sequence: TGTGCCAGCAGCCCATCTAACGCCGGGACAGAAGCTTTCTTT.

The chain is built from TRBV28 and TRBJ1-2, with TRBD1 as a possible D gene (6 bases). The length of the CDR3 is 14 residues. Germline V gene data show CDR1 as MDHEN and CDR2 as SYDVKM. The ends were cut back, 5 bases at V and 4 bases at J, with 14 bases in the middle. The CDR3: CASSPHVGAYGYTF. The CDR3 nucleotides are TGTGCCAGCAGTCCCCATGTGGGGGCCTATGGCTACACCTTC.

The chain is built from TRBV18 and TRBJ2-7; 10 bases are shared with TRBD1. The V gene's germline CDR1 is KGHSH and CDR2 LQKENI. The ends lost 2 bases at V and 1 base at J; junction bases unmatched: 8. The length of the CDR3 is 17 residues. CDR3 coding DNA: TGTGCCAGCTCACCAGCCTTGGGGACAGGGGTATCCTACGAGCAGTACTTC. Amino acid sequence: CASSPALGTGVSYEQYF.

J is TRBJ2-1 and V is TRBV11-3; TRBD1 matches 8 bases. CDR1 and CDR2 from the germline V gene are SGHNT and YENEEA. With 5 bases clipped from V and 2 bases from J, the junction kept 5 bases outside the gene matches. The CDR3 spans 15 residues. The CDR3 loop reads CASSPRQGPYNEQFF. In DNA, the CDR3 is TGTGCCAGCAGCCCGAGACAGGGGCCCTACAATGAGCAGTTCTTC. Full variable domain (rest looked up from reference TRBV11-3 and TRBJ2-1): EAGVVQSPRYKIIEKKQPVAFWCNPISGHNTLYWYLQNLGQGPELLIRYENEEAVDDSQLPKDRFSAERLKGVDSTLKIQPAELGDSAVYLCASSPRQGPYNEQFFGPGTRLTVL.

This clone was counted between two and nine times. The rearrangement joins TRBV6-1 to TRBJ1-5; D is possibly TRBD1 (6 bases). V dropped 2 bases and J dropped 2 bases, with 19 bases sitting between them. The CDR3 is made up of 18 amino acids. Looked up from germline, CDR1 is MNHNS and CDR2 is SASEGT. The CDR3 sequence: CASSELGGVGAGNQPQHF. In nucleotides, the CDR3 is TGTGCCAGCAGTGAACTAGGTGGTGTGGGGGCTGGCAATCAGCCCCAGCATTTT.

The rearrangement uses TRBV6-5 and TRBJ1-2; 9 positions agree with TRBD1. Germline trimming cut 6 bases from V and 7 bases from J; bases unmatched to any gene: 3. Per the germline V gene, CDR1 is MNHEY and CDR2 is SVGAGI. The CDR3 sequence is 12 residues long. This CDR3 is CASSQGQGGYTF. For the CDR3, the DNA is TGTGCCAGCAGCCAGGGACAGGGTGGCTACACCTTC.

The gene calls are TRBV29-1 and TRBJ2-2; D is uncertain. In germline, CDR1 is SQVTM, CDR2 ANQGSEA. Trimming removed 7 bases at V and 2 bases at J, with 8 bases between. CDR3 size: 12 residues. In DNA form, the CDR3 reads TGCAGCGCCTATGAAAACACCGGGGAGCTGTTTTTT. It codes for CSAYENTGELFF.

This sequence joins TRBV28 and TRBJ2-3; tentative D call: TRBD1 (6 bases). The CDR3 runs to 14 residues. V was trimmed by 9 bases and J by 3 bases, leaving 16 bases between them. The germline V gene has CDR1 MDHEN and CDR2 SYDVKM. CDR3 amino acids: CASTGTSTTDTQYF. CDR3 DNA sequence: TGTGCCAGTACCGGGACAAGTACAACAGATACGCAGTATTTT. Variable domain in full (rest from reference TRBV28 and TRBJ2-3): DVKVTQSSRYLVKRTGEKVFLECVQDMDHENMFWYRQDPGLGLRLIYFSYDVKMKEKGDIPEGYSVSREKKERFSLILESASTNQTSMYLCASTGTSTTDTQYFGPGTRLTVL.

This clone occurred a few times. This sequence joins TRBV11-3 and TRBJ2-1, with TRBD1 as a possible D gene (5 bases). The V end was cut by 5 bases, the J end by 5 bases, with 13 bases between. The germline CDR1 and CDR2 sequences are SGHNT and YENEEA. This CDR3 contains 14 residues. The CDR3 sequence: CASSRRLRDNEQFF. DNA of the CDR3: TGTGCCAGCAGCCGCAGACTCAGGGACAATGAGCAGTTCTTC.

The genes are TRBV7-6 and TRBJ2-2; 10 bases align to TRBD2. V shed 4 bases and J 3 bases; nucleotides not matched to a gene: 5. There are 16 residues in the CDR3. Germline V lookup: CDR1 SGHVS, CDR2 FNYEAQ. The CDR3 DNA is TGTGCCAGCAGCTCGTCCCTAGCGGGGGACACCGGGGAGCTGTTTTTT. It yields the protein CASSSSLAGDTGELFF.

CDR3: CASSQGRGGEGVNTEAFF. The CDR3 DNA reads TGCGCCAGCAGCCAAGGAAGAGGGGGCGAGGGGGTGAACACTGAAGCTTTCTTT. The rearrangement uses TRBV4-1 and TRBJ1-1; 7 bases line up with TRBD1. The germline V gene encodes CDR1 MGHRA and CDR2 YSYEKL. Germline trimming cut 1 base from V and 0 bases from J; bases unmatched to any gene: 11. CDR3 length: 18 residues.